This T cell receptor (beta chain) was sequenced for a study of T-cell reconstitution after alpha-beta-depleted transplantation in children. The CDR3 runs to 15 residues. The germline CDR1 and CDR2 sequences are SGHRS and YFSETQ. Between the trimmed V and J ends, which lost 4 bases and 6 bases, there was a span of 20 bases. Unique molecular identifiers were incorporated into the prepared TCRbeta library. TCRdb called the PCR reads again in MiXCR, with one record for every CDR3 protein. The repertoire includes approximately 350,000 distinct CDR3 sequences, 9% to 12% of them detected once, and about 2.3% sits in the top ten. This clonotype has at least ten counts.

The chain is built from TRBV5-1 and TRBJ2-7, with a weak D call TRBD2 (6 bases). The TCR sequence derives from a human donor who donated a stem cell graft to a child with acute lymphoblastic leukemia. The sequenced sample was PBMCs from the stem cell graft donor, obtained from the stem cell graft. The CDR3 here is CASSRRGQRDGEQYF. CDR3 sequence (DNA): TGCGCCAGCAGCAGGCGGGGTCAACGGGATGGCGAGCAGTACTTC.